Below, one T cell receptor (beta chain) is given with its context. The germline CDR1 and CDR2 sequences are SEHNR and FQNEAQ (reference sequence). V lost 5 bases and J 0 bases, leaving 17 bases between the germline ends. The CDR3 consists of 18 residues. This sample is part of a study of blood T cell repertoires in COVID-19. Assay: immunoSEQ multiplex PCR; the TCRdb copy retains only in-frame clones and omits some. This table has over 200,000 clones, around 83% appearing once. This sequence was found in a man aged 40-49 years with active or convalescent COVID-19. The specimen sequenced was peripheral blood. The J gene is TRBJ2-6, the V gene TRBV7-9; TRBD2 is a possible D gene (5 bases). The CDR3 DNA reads TGTGCCAGCAGCGAGGGCGGCGGACTCCTCTCTGGGGCCAACGTCCTGACTTTC. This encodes CASSEGGGLLSGANVLTF.